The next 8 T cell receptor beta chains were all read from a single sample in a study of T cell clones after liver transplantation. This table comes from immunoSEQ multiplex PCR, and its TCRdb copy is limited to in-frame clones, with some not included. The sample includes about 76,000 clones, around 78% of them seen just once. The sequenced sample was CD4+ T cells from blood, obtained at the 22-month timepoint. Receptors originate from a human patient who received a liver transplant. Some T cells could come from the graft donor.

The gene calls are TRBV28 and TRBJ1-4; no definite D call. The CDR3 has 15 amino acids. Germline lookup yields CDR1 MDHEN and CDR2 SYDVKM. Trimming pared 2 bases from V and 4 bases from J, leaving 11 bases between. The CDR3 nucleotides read TGTGCCAGCAGTTTACTTGACGGATTTAATGAAAAACTGTTTTTT. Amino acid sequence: CASSLLDGFNEKLFF.

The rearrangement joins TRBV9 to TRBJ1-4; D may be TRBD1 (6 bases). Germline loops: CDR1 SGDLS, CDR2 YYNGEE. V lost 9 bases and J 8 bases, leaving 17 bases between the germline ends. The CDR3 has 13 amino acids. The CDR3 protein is CATPPGAEEKLFF. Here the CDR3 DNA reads TGTGCCACGCCCCCGGGGGCGGAGGAAAAACTGTTTTTT.

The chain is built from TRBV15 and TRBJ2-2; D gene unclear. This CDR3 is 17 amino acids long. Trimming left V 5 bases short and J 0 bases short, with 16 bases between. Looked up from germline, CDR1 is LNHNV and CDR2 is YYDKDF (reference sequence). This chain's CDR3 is CATSPVGGLANTGELFF. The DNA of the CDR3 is TGTGCCACCAGCCCAGTAGGTGGGCTTGCGAACACCGGGGAGCTGTTTTTT.

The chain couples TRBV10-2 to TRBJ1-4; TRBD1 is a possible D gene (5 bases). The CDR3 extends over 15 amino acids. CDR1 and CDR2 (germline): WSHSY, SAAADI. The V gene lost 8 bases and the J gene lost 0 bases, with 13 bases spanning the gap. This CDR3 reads CASPLGLPTNEKLFF. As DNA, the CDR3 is TGCGCCAGCCCGCTGGGGCTCCCAACTAATGAAAAACTGTTTTTT.

CDR3 in DNA: TGTGCCAGCAGTCGTAACGTACTCACTGAAGCTTTCTTT. As protein: CASSRNVLTEAFF. This rearrangement joins TRBV7-3 to TRBJ1-1; D is unclear. The germline gives CDR1 SGHTA, CDR2 FQGTGA. This CDR3 region has 13 residues. Trimming stripped 6 bases from V and 4 bases from J, with 12 bases between.

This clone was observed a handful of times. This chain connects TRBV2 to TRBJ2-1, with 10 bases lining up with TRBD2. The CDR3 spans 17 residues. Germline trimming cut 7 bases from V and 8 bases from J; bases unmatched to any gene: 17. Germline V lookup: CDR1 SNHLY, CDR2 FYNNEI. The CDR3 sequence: CASIPGLAKSGNDEQFF. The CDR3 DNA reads TGTGCCAGCATTCCGGGACTAGCGAAAAGCGGGAACGATGAGCAGTTCTTC.

For the CDR3, the DNA is TGCAGCGTTGCTGGGGACTCCTATAATTCACCCCTCCACTTT. Encoded protein: CSVAGDSYNSPLHF. V gene TRBV29-1 combines with J gene TRBJ1-6, with unresolved D. CDR1 is SQVTM and CDR2 is ANQGSEA in the germline V gene. The CDR3 loop spans 14 amino acids. Between the trimmed V and J ends, which lost 4 bases and 0 bases, there was a span of 7 bases.

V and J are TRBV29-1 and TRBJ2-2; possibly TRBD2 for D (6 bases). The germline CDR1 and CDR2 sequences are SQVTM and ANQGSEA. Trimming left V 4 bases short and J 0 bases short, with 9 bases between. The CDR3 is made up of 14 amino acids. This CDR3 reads CSVAGVSNTGELFF. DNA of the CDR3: TGCAGCGTTGCGGGAGTGTCGAACACCGGGGAGCTGTTTTTT.